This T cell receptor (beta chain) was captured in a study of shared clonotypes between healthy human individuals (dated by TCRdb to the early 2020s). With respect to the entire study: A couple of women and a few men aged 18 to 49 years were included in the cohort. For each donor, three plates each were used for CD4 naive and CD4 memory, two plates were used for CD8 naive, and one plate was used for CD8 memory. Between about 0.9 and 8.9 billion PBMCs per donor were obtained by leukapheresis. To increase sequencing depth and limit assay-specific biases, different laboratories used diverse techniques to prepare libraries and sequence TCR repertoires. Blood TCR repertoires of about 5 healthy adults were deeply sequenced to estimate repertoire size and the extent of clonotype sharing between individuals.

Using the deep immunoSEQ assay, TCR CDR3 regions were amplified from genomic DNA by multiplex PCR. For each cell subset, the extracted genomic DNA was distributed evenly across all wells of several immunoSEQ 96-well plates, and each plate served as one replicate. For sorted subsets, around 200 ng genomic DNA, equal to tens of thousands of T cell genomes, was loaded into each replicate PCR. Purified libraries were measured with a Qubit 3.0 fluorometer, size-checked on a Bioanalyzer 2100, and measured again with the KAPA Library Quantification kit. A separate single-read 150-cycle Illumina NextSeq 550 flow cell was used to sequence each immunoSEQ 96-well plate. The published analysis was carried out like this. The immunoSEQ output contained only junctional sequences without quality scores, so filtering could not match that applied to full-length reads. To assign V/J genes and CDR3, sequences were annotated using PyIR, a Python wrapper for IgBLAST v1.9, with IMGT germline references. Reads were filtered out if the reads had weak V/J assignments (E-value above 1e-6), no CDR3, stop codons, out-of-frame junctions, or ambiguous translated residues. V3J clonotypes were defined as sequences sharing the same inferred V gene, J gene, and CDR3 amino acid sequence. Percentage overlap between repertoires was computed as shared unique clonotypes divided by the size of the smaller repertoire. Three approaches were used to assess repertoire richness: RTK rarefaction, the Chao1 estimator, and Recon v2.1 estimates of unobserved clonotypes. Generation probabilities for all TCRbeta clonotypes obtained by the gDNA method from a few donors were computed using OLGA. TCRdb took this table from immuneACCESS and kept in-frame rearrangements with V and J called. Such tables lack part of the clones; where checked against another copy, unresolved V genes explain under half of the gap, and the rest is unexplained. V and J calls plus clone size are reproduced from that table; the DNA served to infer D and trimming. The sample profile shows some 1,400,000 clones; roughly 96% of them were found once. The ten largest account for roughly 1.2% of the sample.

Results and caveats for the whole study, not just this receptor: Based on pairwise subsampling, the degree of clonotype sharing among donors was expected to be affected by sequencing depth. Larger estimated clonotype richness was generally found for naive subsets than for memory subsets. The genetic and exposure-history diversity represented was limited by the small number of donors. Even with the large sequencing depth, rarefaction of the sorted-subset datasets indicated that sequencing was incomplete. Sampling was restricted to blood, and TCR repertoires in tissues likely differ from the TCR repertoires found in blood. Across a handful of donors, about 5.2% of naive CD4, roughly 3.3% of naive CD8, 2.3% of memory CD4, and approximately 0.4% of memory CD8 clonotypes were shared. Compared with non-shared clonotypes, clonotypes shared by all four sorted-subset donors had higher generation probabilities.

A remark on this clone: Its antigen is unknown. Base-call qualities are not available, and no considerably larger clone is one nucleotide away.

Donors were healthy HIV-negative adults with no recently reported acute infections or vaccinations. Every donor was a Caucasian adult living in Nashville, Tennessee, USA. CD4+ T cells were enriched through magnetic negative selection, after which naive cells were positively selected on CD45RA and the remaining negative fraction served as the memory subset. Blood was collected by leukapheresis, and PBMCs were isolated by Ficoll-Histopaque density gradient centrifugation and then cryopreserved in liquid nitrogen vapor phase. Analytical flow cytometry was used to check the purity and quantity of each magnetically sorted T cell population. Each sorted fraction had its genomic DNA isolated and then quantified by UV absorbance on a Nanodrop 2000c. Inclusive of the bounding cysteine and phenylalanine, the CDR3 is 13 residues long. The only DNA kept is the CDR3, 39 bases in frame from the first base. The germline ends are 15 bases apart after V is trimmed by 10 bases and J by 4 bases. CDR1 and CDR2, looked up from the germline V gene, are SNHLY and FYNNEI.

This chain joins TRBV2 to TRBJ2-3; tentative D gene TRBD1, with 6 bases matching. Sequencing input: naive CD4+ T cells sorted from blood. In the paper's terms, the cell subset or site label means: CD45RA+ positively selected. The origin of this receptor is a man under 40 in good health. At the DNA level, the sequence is TGTGCCACTGGGTGGGGACAAGCAGATACGCAGTATTTT. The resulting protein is CATGWGQADTQYF.